This record covers a single TCR beta chain. What it binds is not known. The sample is drawn from a study of human T cells and chemical hapten exposure. Study at large: Weekly diphenylcyclopropenone doses were given to patients' scalps across the roughly 25-week study. Each patch test put 0.01% DPC on the upper back, and results were read at 6 days. The study, taken as a whole, reports: Alopecia in all donors means immunity may differ from healthy individuals.

Time point here: patch test 3, about 24 weeks after DPC sensitization. Treatment of the sample: therapeutic diphenylcyclopropenone sensitization with weekly scalp DPC. Each CDR3 protein is one row after TCRdb ran MiXCR on the RACE reads. Altogether 150,000 to 200,000 distinct CDR3 sequences are present, 25% to 30% being singletons, with the ten largest covering under 2.5%. The V end was cut by 5 bases, the J end by 4 bases, with 12 bases between. The CDR3 consists of 13 residues. Germline V gene data show CDR1 as SGHTA and CDR2 as FQGNSA. Material: whole blood, obtained in connection with sensitization to the hapten diphenylcyclopropenone (DPC). The receptor was isolated from a woman aged 18 to 35 with alopecia areata. Some clones in this sample may be carry-over from other donors' samples. The V and J genes are TRBV7-2 and TRBJ2-7; D is ambiguous. The CDR3 loop is CASSPSLGYEQYF. The CDR3 nucleotides read TGTGCCAGCAGCCCCTCATTGGGGTACGAGCAGTACTTC.